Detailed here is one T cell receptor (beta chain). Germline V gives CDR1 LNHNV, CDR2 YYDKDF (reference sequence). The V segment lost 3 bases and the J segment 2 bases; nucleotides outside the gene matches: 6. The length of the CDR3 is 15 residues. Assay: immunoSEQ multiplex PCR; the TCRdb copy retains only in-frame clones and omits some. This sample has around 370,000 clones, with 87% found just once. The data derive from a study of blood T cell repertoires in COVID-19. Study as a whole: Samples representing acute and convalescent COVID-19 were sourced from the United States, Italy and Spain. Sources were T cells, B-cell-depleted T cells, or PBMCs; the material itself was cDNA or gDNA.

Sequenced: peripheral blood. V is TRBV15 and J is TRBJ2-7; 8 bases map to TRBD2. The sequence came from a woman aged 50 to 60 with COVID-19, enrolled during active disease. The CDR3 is CATSRELADTYEQYF. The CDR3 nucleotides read TGTGCCACCAGCAGGGAACTAGCGGATACCTACGAGCAGTACTTC.